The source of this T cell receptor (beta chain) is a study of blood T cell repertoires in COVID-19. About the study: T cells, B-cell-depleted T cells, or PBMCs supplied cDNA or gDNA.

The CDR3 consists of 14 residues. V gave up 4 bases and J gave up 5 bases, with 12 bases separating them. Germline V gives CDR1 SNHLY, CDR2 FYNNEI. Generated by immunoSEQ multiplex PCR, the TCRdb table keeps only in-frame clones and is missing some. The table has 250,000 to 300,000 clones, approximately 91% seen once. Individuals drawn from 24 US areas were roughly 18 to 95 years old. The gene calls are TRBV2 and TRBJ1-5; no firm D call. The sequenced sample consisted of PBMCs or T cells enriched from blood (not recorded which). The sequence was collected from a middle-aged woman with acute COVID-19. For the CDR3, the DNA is TGTGCCAGCAGTGTTTGGACGAGGGATCAGCCCCAGCATTTT. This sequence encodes CASSVWTRDQPQHF.